This is a list of T cell receptor beta chains from one sample in a study of blood T cell repertoires in COVID-19. Produced via immunoSEQ multiplex PCR; TCRdb's table is partial and in-frame only. This sample has approximately 290,000 clones, with about nine tenths found just once. The sequenced sample was peripheral blood. The receptors were sampled from a man aged 18-30 years with active or convalescent COVID-19. The CDR3 runs from the conserved cysteine through the conserved F or W. The D gene is left open where the match is weak. Clone size is shown for a subset of rows, as once, few, many or a class of expanded clone.

CASSPPRAGAYPTQYF | TGTGCCAGCAGCCCACCCCGAGCGGGAGCGTATCCAACGCAGTATTTT | TRBJ2-3 | TRBV7-2 | TRBD2 | NA
CASSDSRPYNSPLHF | TGTGCCAGCAGTGACTCCCGGCCATATAATTCACCCCTCCACTTT | TRBJ1-6 | TRBV27 | NA | NA
CASSQVGRGETQYF | TGCGCCAGCAGCCAAGTTGGCAGGGGTGAGACCCAGTACTTC | TRBJ2-5 | TRBV4-1 | NA | once
CASSREHGELFF | TGTGCCAGCAGCAGGGAACACGGGGAGCTGTTTTTT | TRBJ2-2 | TRBV6-5 | NA | NA
CASSQARGFEETQYF | TGCGCCAGCAGCCAAGCCAGGGGTTTCGAGGAGACCCAGTACTTC | TRBJ2-5 | TRBV4-1 | NA | NA
CASSVDRTDTQYF | TGTGCCAGCAGCGTGGACAGAACAGATACGCAGTATTTT | TRBJ2-3 | TRBV5-6 | NA | once
CSVAPGFNQPQHF | TGCAGCGTTGCTCCCGGGTTCAATCAGCCCCAGCATTTT | TRBJ1-5 | TRBV29-1 | NA | NA
CASSLSSGYTF | TGTGCCAGCAGTTTGTCGAGTGGCTACACCTTC | TRBJ1-2 | TRBV28 | NA | NA
CASGGLAGGSTSTDTQYF | TGTGCTAGTGGTGGCCTAGCGGGGGGCTCGACTAGCACAGATACGCAGTATTTT | TRBJ2-3 | TRBV12-5 | TRBD2 | NA
CASSLWYPIGGGNTTNEKLFF | TGTGCCAGCAGTTTATGGTACCCAATCGGAGGTGGAAATACAACTAATGAAAAACTGTTTTTT | TRBJ1-4 | TRBV28 | NA | NA
CASSATSGGGNIQYF | TGTGCCAGCAGTGCAACTAGCGGGGGTGGGAACATTCAGTACTTC | TRBJ2-4 | TRBV28 | TRBD2 | NA